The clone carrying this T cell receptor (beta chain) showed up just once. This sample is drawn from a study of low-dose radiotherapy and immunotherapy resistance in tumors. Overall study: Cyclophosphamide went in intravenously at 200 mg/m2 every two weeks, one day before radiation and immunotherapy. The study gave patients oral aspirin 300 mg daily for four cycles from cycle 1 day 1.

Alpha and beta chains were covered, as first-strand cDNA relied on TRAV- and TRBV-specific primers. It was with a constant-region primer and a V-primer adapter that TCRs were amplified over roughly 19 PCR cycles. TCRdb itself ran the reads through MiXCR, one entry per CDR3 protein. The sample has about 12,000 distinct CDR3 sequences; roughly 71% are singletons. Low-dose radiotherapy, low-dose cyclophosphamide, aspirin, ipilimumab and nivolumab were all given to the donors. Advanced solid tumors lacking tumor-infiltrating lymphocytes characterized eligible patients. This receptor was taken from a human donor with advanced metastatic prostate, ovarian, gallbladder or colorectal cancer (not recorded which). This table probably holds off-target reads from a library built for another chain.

CDR3 amino acids: CASSRTSGGSYNEQFF. CDR3 DNA sequence: TGTGCCAGCAGCCGGACTAGCGGTGGTTCCTACAATGAGCAGTTCTTC. The J gene is TRBJ2-1, the V gene TRBV13, with 10 bases that match TRBD2. Germline V gives CDR1 PRHDT, CDR2 FYEKMQ (reference sequence). The CDR3 covers 16 residues. The V segment lost 5 bases and the J segment 1 base; nucleotides outside the gene matches: 5. Based on the CDR3 plus reference TRBV13 and TRBJ2-1, the full variable domain is AAGVIQSPRHLIKEKRETATLKCYPIPRHDTVYWYQQGPGQDPQFLISFYEKMQSDKGSIPDRFSAQQFSDYHSELNMSSLELGDSALYFCASSRTSGGSYNEQFFGPGTRLTVL.